This T cell receptor beta chain was identified in a study of cytomegalovirus exposure and HLA in healthy donors. General study findings and limits: In a later analysis, at a false discovery rate of 0.05, 16,951 TCR beta sequences matched HLA alleles.

The germline V gene encodes CDR1 LGHNA and CDR2 YSLEER. V shed 1 base, J shed 13 bases, and the junction held 14 bases outside the gene matches. The CDR3 is 17 residues long. On this clone: Its antigen is still unknown.

PCR employed 60 Vbeta and 13 Jbeta primers. Generated by immunoSEQ multiplex PCR, the TCRdb table keeps only in-frame clones and is missing some. Here the sample spans under 150,000 clones, around 70% being singletons. The sequence came from a human donor in good health. Sequenced material: PBMCs. V usage is TRBV4-3 and J usage is TRBJ2-2, with 11 positions matching TRBD2. This CDR3 reads CASSQGLSGRAQWGLFF. The CDR3 coding sequence is TGCGCCAGCAGCCAAGGTCTTAGCGGGAGGGCTCAGTGGGGGCTGTTTTTT.